This T cell receptor (beta chain) was observed in a study of cytomegalovirus exposure and HLA in healthy donors. Across the whole study: Early release data held tens of millions of unique TCRs from HLA-typed donors.

Study-level points and caveats: Some V segments, including TRBV6-2 and TRBV6-3, were excluded as indistinguishable. Later examination showed HLA-associated TCR beta chains had greater clonal expansion than equally common others.

PCR primers comprised 60 Vbeta and 13 Jbeta primers. Per the authors' pipeline: Counted up in a later analysis, unique TCR beta chains came to about 80 million, with around 9.9 million shared. Profiling relied on immunoSEQ multiplex PCR, and the TCRdb table lists in-frame clones only, not all of them. V, J and clone size reflect that table, while D and trimming were determined from the DNA. The repertoire holds roughly 150,000 clones, with roughly 80% as singletons. Comment on this clone: What it binds is not known.

The ends were cut back, 1 base at V and 3 bases at J, with 14 bases in the middle. Germline lookup yields CDR1 SGHNT and CDR2 YYREEE (reference sequence). There are 15 residues in the CDR3. The chain combines TRBV5-4 with TRBJ2-7; D may be TRBD2 (6 bases). Sequenced sample: PBMCs. The receptor's source is a man aged 18 to 35 in good health and CMV-seropositive. In DNA form, the CDR3 reads TGTGCCAGCAGCTTGCTTGGGGGACTGATCTACGAGCAGTACTTC. Encoded protein: CASSLLGGLIYEQYF.